Only a few counts were recorded for the clone carrying this T cell receptor (beta chain). This sample was included in a study of CD8+ T cells in alopecia areata. Germline assignment: CDR1 MNHEY and CDR2 SVGAGI. Trimming stripped 6 bases from V and 4 bases from J, with 15 bases between. The length of the CDR3 is 14 residues. Researchers took lesional scalp punch biopsies and peripheral blood from people who were alopecia areata patients. In each case, RNA was isolated and then reverse transcribed into cDNA as the sequencing template. Sequenced by immunoSEQ multiplex PCR; TCRdb stores in-frame clones only, minus some. This sample has approximately 100,000 clones, with less than 50% found just once.

The source is a human donor with alopecia areata. Sequencing was carried out using CD4+ T cells sorted from blood. This chain joins TRBV6-5 and TRBJ1-2; tentative D call: TRBD1 (5 bases). CDR3 nucleotide sequence: TGTGCCAGCAGACTAACAGGAGGAACCTATGGCTACACCTTC. This encodes CASRLTGGTYGYTF.